Presented here are 20 T cell receptor beta chains from one specimen sequenced in a study of OX40 agonist ivuxolimab in advanced cancers. Sequencing used immunoSEQ multiplex PCR; TCRdb keeps in-frame clones, though not all of them. Counted here are tens of thousands of clones, 90% occurring once; the ten biggest clones make up 4.8%. The source was CD4+ or CD8+ T cells sorted from blood, collected in a trial of the OX40 agonist ivuxolimab. The receptors derive from an adult with an advanced solid tumor such as melanoma, head and neck, liver or kidney cancer.

This chain links TRBV7-2 with TRBJ1-2; D uncertain. V lost 1 base and J lost 1, with 10 bases in between. CDR1 is SGHTA, CDR2 FQGNSA, per germline. This CDR3 is 15 amino acids long. The CDR3 loop reads CASSLDRPNNYGYTF. CDR3 in DNA: TGTGCCAGCAGCTTAGATAGGCCCAATAACTATGGCTACACCTTC.

V is TRBV19 and J is TRBJ2-7, with 11 bases lining up with TRBD2. CDR1 LNHDA and CDR2 SQIVND come from the germline V gene (reference sequence). This CDR3 is built from 20 residues. J was trimmed by 2 bases and V by 5 bases; bases with no gene match: 20. CDR3 sequence: CASSVLRPTSGIFRPYEQYF. The DNA of the CDR3 is TGTGCCAGTAGTGTTCTTCGCCCGACTAGCGGGATATTTAGGCCCTACGAGCAGTACTTC.

This chain's CDR3 is CASSPSSQGRYEQYF. The CDR3 nucleotides read TGTGCCAGCTCACCGTCCTCGCAGGGACGCTACGAGCAGTACTTC. The V call is TRBV18, the J call TRBJ2-7, with D perhaps given as TRBD1 or TRBD2 (5 bases each). CDR1 and CDR2 from the germline V gene are KGHSH and LQKENI. Trimming left V 3 bases short and J 3 bases short, with 15 bases between. The length of the CDR3 is 15 residues. The full variable domain, rest sourced from reference TRBV18 and TRBJ2-7, is NAGVMQNPRHLVRRRGQEARLRCSPMKGHSHVYWYRQLPEEGLKFMVYLQKENIIDESGMPKERFSAEFPKEGPSILRIQQVVRGDSAAYFCASSPSSQGRYEQYFGPGTRLTVT.

The chain carries TRBV6-5 and TRBJ2-3; D gene unclear. Germline CDR1 MNHEY, CDR2 SVGAGI. The CDR3 sequence is 12 residues long. V lost 5 bases, J lost 2 bases, and 5 bases lay in between. The CDR3 nucleotides are TGTGCCAGCAGTGACAACACAGATACGCAGTATTTT. Its protein is CASSDNTDTQYF.

V is TRBV28 and J is TRBJ2-1, with 11 bases identical to TRBD2. CDR1 and CDR2 (germline): MDHEN, SYDVKM. This CDR3 contains 13 residues. The trim removed 6 bases at V and 9 bases at J, leaving 4 bases unmatched. CDR3 sequence: CASREGLAAEQFF. Written as DNA, the CDR3 is TGTGCCAGCAGGGAGGGACTAGCGGCTGAGCAGTTCTTC.

The V and J genes are TRBV5-6 and TRBJ2-1; D tentatively fits TRBD1 or TRBD2 (5 bases each). Germline V gene sequence: CDR1 SGHDT, CDR2 YYEEEE. V shed 0 bases and J shed 8 bases, with 24 bases lying between them. The CDR3 length is 18 residues. The CDR3 spells CASSLAILGPGTDDEQFF. As DNA, the CDR3 is TGTGCCAGCAGCTTGGCCATCTTGGGGCCGGGAACAGACGATGAGCAGTTCTTC.

The rearrangement joins TRBV28 to TRBJ1-2, with 9 bases fitting TRBD1. The germline CDR1 and CDR2 sequences are MDHEN and SYDVKM. Trimming cost V 6 bases and J 5 bases; bases outside gene matches: 4. This CDR3 has 13 amino acids. CDR3 amino acids: CASRPGTGYGYTF. The DNA of the CDR3 is TGTGCCAGCAGACCCGGGACAGGGTATGGCTACACCTTC.

The chain joins TRBV18 to TRBJ1-2; D gene unclear. This CDR3 spans 13 amino acids. Germline loops: CDR1 KGHSH, CDR2 LQKENI. Trimming stripped 3 bases from V and 6 bases from J, with 11 bases between. The CDR3 DNA follows: TGTGCCAGCTCACCTAGTTATCTTGATGGCTACACCTTC. It specifies CASSPSYLDGYTF.

The gene calls are TRBV18 and TRBJ2-1; weak D call: TRBD2 (6 bases). From germline, CDR1 is KGHSH and CDR2 LQKENI. This CDR3 contains 14 residues. The V end was cut by 1 base, the J end by 2 bases, with 6 bases between. This CDR3 reads CASSPREAYNEQFF. CDR3 bases: TGTGCCAGCTCACCACGGGAGGCCTACAATGAGCAGTTCTTC.

The chain recombines TRBV11-2 with TRBJ2-7; D remains ambiguous. Germline CDR1 is SGHAT and CDR2 is FQNNGV. The germline V and J ends were trimmed by 0 bases and 0 bases, with 6 bases remaining between them. This CDR3 spans 14 amino acids. CDR3 nucleotide sequence: TGTGCCAGCAGCTTAGATCGGAACTCCTACGAGCAGTACTTC. It is translated as CASSLDRNSYEQYF.

This sequence joins TRBV9 and TRBJ2-2; D is unresolved. There are 15 residues in the CDR3. Germline assignment: CDR1 SGDLS and CDR2 YYNGEE. Trimming shortened V by 4 bases and J by 1 base, and 11 bases separated the two germline ends. CDR3 sequence: CASSLSGWNTGELFF. The CDR3 DNA reads TGTGCCAGCAGCCTCTCCGGCTGGAACACCGGGGAGCTGTTTTTT.

V usage is TRBV11-3 and J usage is TRBJ2-1; a possible D gene is TRBD2 (5 bases). The CDR3 consists of 15 residues. Germline lookup yields CDR1 SGHNT and CDR2 YENEEA. The V end lost 1 base, the J end lost 5 bases, and 12 bases lay between the germline ends. This CDR3 is CASSLAGGWNNEQFF. In nucleotides, the CDR3 is TGTGCCAGCAGCTTAGCTGGAGGTTGGAACAATGAGCAGTTCTTC.

J is TRBJ2-3 and V is TRBV30; 7 bases align to TRBD1. This CDR3 has 15 residues. Trimming at V came to 1 base and at J to 0 bases, leaving 4 bases not matched to a gene. Looked up from germline, CDR1 is GTSNPN and CDR2 is SVGIG (reference sequence). This CDR3 is CAWSAGTASTDTQYF. CDR3 DNA sequence: TGTGCCTGGAGTGCAGGGACAGCCAGCACAGATACGCAGTATTTT. Together with reference TRBV30 and TRBJ2-3, the CDR3 gives the full variable domain: SQTIHQWPATLVQPVGSPLSLECTVEGTSNPNLYWYRQAAGRGLQLLFYSVGIGQISSEVPQNLSASRPQDRQFILSSKKLLLSDSGFYLCAWSAGTASTDTQYFGPGTRLTVL.

Concerning this clone itself: The junction shows a germline mismatch at one end, possibly a read error. J is TRBJ2-5 and V is TRBV7-7; 8 positions match TRBD1. There are 16 residues in the CDR3. Germline CDR1 and CDR2: SSHAT and FNYEAQ (reference sequence). The CDR3 reads CASSLAGRGLQETQYF. The CDR3 region has the DNA TGTGCTAGCAGCTTAGCCGGCAGGGGGCTTCAAGAGACCCAGTACTTC.

This chain connects TRBV6-6 to TRBJ1-1; D gene unclear. The CDR3 sequence is 14 residues long. Trimming stripped 8 bases from V and 1 base from J, with 14 bases between. Germline assignment: CDR1 MNHNY and CDR2 SVGAGI (reference sequence). CDR3 protein: CASFSVNSNTEAFF. For the CDR3, the DNA is TGTGCCAGCTTTTCAGTCAATTCGAACACTGAAGCTTTCTTT.

V gene TRBV10-1 combines with J gene TRBJ2-7; TRBD2 matches at 7 bases. Germline CDR1 WNHNN, CDR2 SYGVQD (reference sequence). CDR3 length: 13 amino acids. Written as DNA, the CDR3 is TGCGGGGGGAGGGCGGGTCCCCCCTACGAGCAGTACTTC. Translating it yields CGGRAGPPYEQYF.

The chain combines TRBV28 with TRBJ1-5, with 8 nucleotides matching TRBD1. V shed 2 bases, J shed 5 bases, and the junction held 14 bases outside the gene matches. The CDR3 is 18 residues long. Germline loops: CDR1 MDHEN, CDR2 SYDVKM. This chain's CDR3 is CASSLPRQGSRADQPQHF. CDR3 nucleotides: TGTGCCAGCAGTTTACCCAGACAGGGGTCTCGGGCAGATCAGCCCCAGCATTTT.

The V call is TRBV5-5, the J call TRBJ2-7, with D tentatively TRBD2 (7 bases). Germline assignment: CDR1 SGHKS and CDR2 YYEKEE (reference sequence). Between the trimmed V and J ends, which lost 1 base and 5 bases, there was a span of 13 bases. The CDR3 is 14 residues long. CDR3 DNA: TGTGCCAGCAGCTTGTTACAGGGAGGGCACGAGCAGTACTTC. Translation gives CASSLLQGGHEQYF.

The rearrangement joins TRBV28 to TRBJ1-4, with unresolved D. With 7 bases removed from V and 2 bases from J, the gap between germline ends came to 11 bases. This CDR3 is built from 14 residues. Germline CDR1 MDHEN, CDR2 SYDVKM. The DNA for the CDR3 is TGTGCCAGCACTCCGGGCTCCACTAATGAAAAACTGTTTTTT. The encoded protein is CASTPGSTNEKLFF.

The chain recombines TRBV2 with TRBJ2-1; TRBD2 aligns across 9 bases. Per the germline V gene, CDR1 is SNHLY and CDR2 is FYNNEI. The V segment lost 8 bases and the J segment 7 bases; nucleotides outside the gene matches: 15. This CDR3 region has 16 residues. This CDR3 is CASPVGLARLNNEQFF. The DNA of the CDR3 is TGTGCCAGCCCGGTAGGACTAGCGCGGCTCAATAATGAGCAGTTCTTC.